This TCR beta chain was retrieved from a study of T cells in Graves' hyperthyroidism and ophthalmopathy. There were TCR beta CDR3 regions amplified from RNA transcripts. Primed by the HTBI set, a first-round RT-PCR was run on the TCR CDR3. Each CDR3 protein gets one entry after TCRdb re-called the multiplex PCR reads with MiXCR. Here the sample spans 130,000 or so distinct CDR3 sequences, about 20% being singletons. Newly diagnosed patients aged 18 to 65 had hyperthyroidism of under 2 months' duration. On the basis of clinical symptoms, serum thyroxine and TRAb, thyroid ultrasound and orbital computed tomography, diagnoses were made. This TCR was recovered from a woman between 45 and 65 years old with Graves' hyperthyroidism that later progressed to Graves' ophthalmopathy. The source material was blood.

CDR3 coding DNA: TGTGCCAGCCGGGACTCAGGTGGAAACACCATATATTTT. It specifies CASRDSGGNTIYF. V gene TRBV28 combines with J gene TRBJ1-3, with D tentatively TRBD1 (5 bases). Germline values: CDR1 MDHEN, CDR2 SYDVKM. The germline V and J ends were trimmed by 8 bases and 3 bases, with 11 bases remaining between them. CDR3 length equals 13 residues.